Below, 16 T cell receptor beta chains from the same sample are listed, as sequenced in a study of shared clonotypes between healthy human individuals. This table comes from immunoSEQ multiplex PCR, and its TCRdb copy is limited to in-frame clones, with some not included. The sample has roughly 500,000 clones, around 74% seen once. Sequencing was performed on PBMCs. These receptors originate from a woman aged 40 to 50 in good health. Some clones in this sample may be carry-over from other donors' samples.

The chain has TRBV28 and TRBJ1-1; D remains unclear. CDR1 is MDHEN, CDR2 SYDVKM, per germline. V was cut by 6 bases and J by 1 base, with 6 bases left in between. The CDR3 has 12 amino acids. The CDR3 sequence is CASRRPNTEAFF. The CDR3 coding sequence is TGTGCCAGCAGACGGCCGAACACTGAAGCTTTCTTT.

This clone was recorded a few times. The chain couples TRBV5-4 to TRBJ2-7; 12 positions match TRBD2. Germline V gene sequence: CDR1 SGHNT, CDR2 YYREEE (reference sequence). This CDR3 has 15 residues. With V trimmed by 4 bases and J by 4 bases, 6 bases remained unmatched. The CDR3 nucleotides are TGTGCCAGCAGCCCCGGACTAGCGGGGCAATACGAGCAGTACTTC. The encoded protein is CASSPGLAGQYEQYF.

The V gene is TRBV10-3, the J gene TRBJ2-4, with 11 bases matching TRBD2. Losses at the gene ends were 10 bases for V and 0 bases for J; bases not matched to a gene: 14. The V gene's germline CDR1 is ENHRY and CDR2 SYGVKD. CDR3 length: 18 amino acids. The CDR3 sequence is CATQAGTSGDLAKNIQYF. The CDR3 nucleotides are TGTGCCACCCAGGCCGGGACTAGCGGAGACCTAGCCAAAAACATTCAGTACTTC.

The chain is built from TRBV27 and TRBJ2-6; D not resolved. The V gene lost 4 bases and the J gene lost 0 bases, with 19 bases spanning the gap. The CDR3 runs to 19 residues. Germline V lookup: CDR1 MNHEY, CDR2 SMNVEV (reference sequence). The CDR3 region is CASSWLGRAANSGANVLTF. CDR3 nucleotides: TGTGCCAGCAGTTGGTTGGGTCGGGCAGCAAACTCTGGGGCCAACGTCCTGACTTTC.

The chain has TRBV6-1 and TRBJ1-2; 10 positions match TRBD1. Germline loops: CDR1 MNHNS, CDR2 SASEGT. Trimming at V came to 4 bases and at J to 6 bases, leaving 8 bases not matched to a gene. The CDR3 spans 15 residues. The CDR3 spells CASSAWDRGGDGYTF. CDR3 DNA sequence: TGTGCCAGCAGTGCCTGGGACAGGGGAGGGGATGGCTACACCTTC.

The chain is built from TRBV7-3 and TRBJ2-2; no definite D call. Germline lookup yields CDR1 SGHTA and CDR2 FQGTGA. The V end was cut by 2 bases, the J end by 3 bases, with 4 bases between. The CDR3 is 13 amino acids. CDR3 sequence (DNA): TGTGCCAGCAGCTTAGGTGACACCGGGGAGCTGTTTTTT. Translated, it gives CASSLGDTGELFF.

Details on this clone: Other nucleotide sequences in the sample specify the same CDR3. The chain employs TRBV28 and TRBJ2-1; D remains unclear. The V and J ends lost 3 bases and 8 bases respectively, with 14 bases between them. This CDR3 is built from 14 residues. Germline values: CDR1 MDHEN, CDR2 SYDVKM. The CDR3, as DNA: TGTGCCAGCAGTTTTGGGCTCCGTGGGGATGAGCAGTTCTTC. Protein product: CASSFGLRGDEQFF.

The chain is built from TRBV25-1 and TRBJ2-7, with TRBD1 matching 7 bases. V dropped 7 bases and J dropped 5; count of bases not matched to a gene: 8. The CDR3 has 13 residues. The germline CDR1 and CDR2 sequences are MGHDK and SYGVNS. The CDR3 loop reads CASTAGTADEQYF. For the CDR3, the DNA is TGTGCCAGCACCGCCGGGACAGCCGACGAGCAGTACTTC.

The V and J genes are TRBV4-1 and TRBJ1-1; 10 bases map to TRBD1. CDR3 length equals 16 residues. The ends lost 3 bases at V and 1 base at J; junction bases unmatched: 5. Germline V CDR1 and CDR2: MGHRA, YSYEKL. This chain's CDR3 is CASSQGQGSGNTEAFF. The CDR3 region has the DNA TGCGCCAGCAGCCAGGGACAGGGGAGTGGGAACACTGAAGCTTTCTTT.

CDR3 bases: TGCGCCAGCGGTGGGTCCGGGGGCACAGATACGCAGTATTTT. It is translated as CASGGSGGTDTQYF. The V call is TRBV5-1, the J call TRBJ2-3, with D tentatively TRBD2 (5 bases). This CDR3 has 14 residues. The ends were cut back, 7 bases at V and 1 base at J, with 13 bases in the middle. Germline-derived CDR1 and CDR2 are SGHRS and YFSETQ.

A remark on this clone: The germline gene is not matched at one end of the junction; a read error may be the cause. In the same sample, other DNA sequences code for this CDR3. J is TRBJ2-5 and V is TRBV4-2; no reliable D call. Germline values: CDR1 LGHNA, CDR2 YNFKEQ. This CDR3 region has 15 residues. The CDR3 loop is CASSQDREIRETQYF. The CDR3 region has the DNA TGTGCCAGTAGCCAAGATCGTGAGATACGAGAGACCCAGTACTTC.

The V gene is TRBV7-7, the J gene TRBJ2-2; TRBD2 aligns across 7 bases. V dropped 6 bases and J dropped 4; count of bases not matched to a gene: 5. Per the germline V gene, CDR1 is SSHAT and CDR2 is FNYEAQ (reference sequence). CDR3 length: 14 residues. DNA of the CDR3: TGTGCCAGCAGTCCCCTAGCGGCCACCGGGGAGCTGTTTTTT. As protein: CASSPLAATGELFF. The entire variable domain, with the rest obtained from reference TRBV7-7 and TRBJ2-2, is as follows: GAGVSQSPRYKVTKRGQDVTLRCDPISSHATLYWYQQALGQGPEFLTYFNYEAQPDKSGLPSDRFSAERPEGSISTLTIQRTEQRDSAMYRCASSPLAATGELFFGEGSRLTVL.

This sequence joins TRBV2 and TRBJ2-1; D could derive from TRBD1 or TRBD2 (5 bases each). Germline CDR1 and CDR2: SNHLY and FYNNEI. The length of the CDR3 is 15 residues. V was trimmed by 6 bases and J by 0 bases, leaving 12 bases between them. The CDR3 DNA is TGTGCCAGCAGGAGGGACGGTAGCTCCTACAATGAGCAGTTCTTC. This translates into CASRRDGSSYNEQFF.

V and J are TRBV28 and TRBJ1-5, with TRBD1 matching 11 bases. The CDR3 spans 16 residues. Germline V gene data show CDR1 as MDHEN and CDR2 as SYDVKM. Trimming took 5 bases from V and 5 from J; bases not matched to a gene: 8. CDR3 nucleotide sequence: TGTGCCAGCAGTATGGGACAGGGGGGCGACGATCAGCCCCAGCATTTT. Translating it yields CASSMGQGGDDQPQHF.

The chain uses TRBV11-1 and TRBJ2-1, with 11 bases lining up with TRBD2. The V and J ends lost 0 bases and 14 bases, in that order; junction bases with no gene match: 9. Germline V gene lookup returns CDR1 SGHAT and CDR2 FQDESV (reference sequence). The CDR3 contains 15 residues. The CDR3 nucleotides are TGTGCCAGCAGCTTAGCCGGGACTAGCGGTGGGGCGGAGTTCTTC. As protein: CASSLAGTSGGAEFF.

This clone was detected only once. V gene TRBV2 combines with J gene TRBJ2-5; D gene ambiguous. Germline lookup yields CDR1 SNHLY and CDR2 FYNNEI. There are 11 residues in the CDR3. Trimming pared 6 bases from V and 3 bases from J, leaving 5 bases between. CDR3 DNA: TGTGCCAGCAGGGTGGAAGAGACCCAGTACTTC. Amino acid sequence: CASRVEETQYF.